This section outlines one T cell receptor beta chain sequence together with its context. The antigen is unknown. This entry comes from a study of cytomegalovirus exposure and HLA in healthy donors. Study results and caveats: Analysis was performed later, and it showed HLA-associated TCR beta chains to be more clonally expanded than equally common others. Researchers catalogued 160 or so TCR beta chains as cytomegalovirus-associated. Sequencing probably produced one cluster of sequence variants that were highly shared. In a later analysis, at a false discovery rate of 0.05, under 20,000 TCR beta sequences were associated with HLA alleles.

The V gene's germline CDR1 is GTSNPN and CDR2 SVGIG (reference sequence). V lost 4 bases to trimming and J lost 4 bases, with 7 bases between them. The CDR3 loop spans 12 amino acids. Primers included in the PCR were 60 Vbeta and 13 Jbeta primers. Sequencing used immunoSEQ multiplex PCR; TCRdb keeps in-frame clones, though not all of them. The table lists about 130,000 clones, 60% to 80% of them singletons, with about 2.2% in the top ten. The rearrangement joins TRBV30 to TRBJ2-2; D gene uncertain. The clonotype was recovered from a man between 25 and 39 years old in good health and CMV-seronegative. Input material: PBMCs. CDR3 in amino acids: CAWNEFTGELFF. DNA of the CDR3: TGTGCCTGGAATGAGTTCACCGGGGAGCTGTTTTTT. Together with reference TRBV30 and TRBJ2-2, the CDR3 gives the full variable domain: SQTIHQWPATLVQPVGSPLSLECTVEGTSNPNLYWYRQAAGRGLQLLFYSVGIGQISSEVPQNLSASRPQDRQFILSSKKLLLSDSGFYLCAWNEFTGELFFGEGSRLTVL.